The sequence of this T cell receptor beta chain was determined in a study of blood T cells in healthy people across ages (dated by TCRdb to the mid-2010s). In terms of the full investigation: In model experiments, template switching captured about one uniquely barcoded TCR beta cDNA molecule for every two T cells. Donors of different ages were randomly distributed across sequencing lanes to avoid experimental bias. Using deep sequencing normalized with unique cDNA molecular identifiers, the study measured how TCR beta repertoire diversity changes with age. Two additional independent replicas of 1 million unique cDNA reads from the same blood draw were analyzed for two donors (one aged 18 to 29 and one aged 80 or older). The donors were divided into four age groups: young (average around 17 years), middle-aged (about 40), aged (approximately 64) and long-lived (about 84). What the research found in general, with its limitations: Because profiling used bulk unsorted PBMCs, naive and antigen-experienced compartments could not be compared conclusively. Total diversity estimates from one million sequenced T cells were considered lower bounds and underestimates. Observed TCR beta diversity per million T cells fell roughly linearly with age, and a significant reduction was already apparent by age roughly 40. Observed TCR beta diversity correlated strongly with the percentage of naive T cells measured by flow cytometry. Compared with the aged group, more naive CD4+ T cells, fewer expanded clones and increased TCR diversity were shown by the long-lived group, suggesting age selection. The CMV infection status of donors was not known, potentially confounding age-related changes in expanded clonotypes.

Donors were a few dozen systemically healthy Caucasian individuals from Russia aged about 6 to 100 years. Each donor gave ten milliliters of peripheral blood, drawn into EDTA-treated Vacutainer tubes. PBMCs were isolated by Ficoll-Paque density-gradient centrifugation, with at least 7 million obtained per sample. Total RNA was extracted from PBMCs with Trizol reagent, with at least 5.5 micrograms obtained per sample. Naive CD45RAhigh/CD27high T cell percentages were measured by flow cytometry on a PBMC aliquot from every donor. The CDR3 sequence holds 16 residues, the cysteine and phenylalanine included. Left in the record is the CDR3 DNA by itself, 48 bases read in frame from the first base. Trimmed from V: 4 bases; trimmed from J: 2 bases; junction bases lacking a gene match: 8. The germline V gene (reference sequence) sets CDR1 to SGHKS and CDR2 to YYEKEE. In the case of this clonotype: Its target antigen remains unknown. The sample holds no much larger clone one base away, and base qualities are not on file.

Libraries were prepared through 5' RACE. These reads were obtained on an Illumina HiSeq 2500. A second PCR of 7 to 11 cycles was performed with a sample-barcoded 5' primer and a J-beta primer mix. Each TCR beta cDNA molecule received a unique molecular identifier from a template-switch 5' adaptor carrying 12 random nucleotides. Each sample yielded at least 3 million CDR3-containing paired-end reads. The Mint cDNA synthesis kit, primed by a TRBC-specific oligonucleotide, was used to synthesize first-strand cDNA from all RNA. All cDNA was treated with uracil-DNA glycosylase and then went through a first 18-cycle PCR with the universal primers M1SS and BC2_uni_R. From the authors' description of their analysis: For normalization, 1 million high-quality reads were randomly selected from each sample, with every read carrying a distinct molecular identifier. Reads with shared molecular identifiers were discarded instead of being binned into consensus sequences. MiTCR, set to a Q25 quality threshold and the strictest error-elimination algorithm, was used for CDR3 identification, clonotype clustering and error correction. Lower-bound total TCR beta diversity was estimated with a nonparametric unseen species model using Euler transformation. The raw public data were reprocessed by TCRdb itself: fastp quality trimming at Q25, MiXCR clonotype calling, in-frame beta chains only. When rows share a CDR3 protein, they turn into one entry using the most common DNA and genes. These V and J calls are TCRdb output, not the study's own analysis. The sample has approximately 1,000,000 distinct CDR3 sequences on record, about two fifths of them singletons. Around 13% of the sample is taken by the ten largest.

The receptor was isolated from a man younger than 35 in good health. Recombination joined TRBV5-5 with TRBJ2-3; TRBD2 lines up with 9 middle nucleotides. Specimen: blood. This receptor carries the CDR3 CASSPRLAGDTDTQYF. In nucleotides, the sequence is TGTGCCAGCAGCCCACGATTAGCGGGGGACACAGATACGCAGTATTTT.